The next 11 T cell receptor beta chains were all read from a single sample in a study of T-cell reconstitution after alpha-beta-depleted transplantation in children (dated by TCRdb to the mid-2010s). To prepare the library, PCR was applied. The run used an Illumina HiSeq 2500. To normalize quantification of the TCRbeta repertoire, the TCR libraries were built with molecular barcoding that relied on unique molecular identifiers. The raw public reads went through TCRdb reprocessing: fastp at Q25, MiXCR clone calling, in-frame beta chains kept. Rows with a matching CDR3 protein are joined into one entry that keeps the most common DNA and genes. The sample yields about 350,000 distinct CDR3 sequences; about an eighth were counted once. Over 3.5% of the sample lies in the top ten. The specimen was PBMCs, collected from the stem cell graft. The receptors come from a human donor who donated a stem cell graft to a child with Fanconi anemia.

V usage is TRBV24-1 and J usage is TRBJ2-3; 7 nucleotides agree with TRBD2. This CDR3 has 20 residues. V dropped 5 bases and J dropped 4; count of bases not matched to a gene: 23. CDR1 is KGHDR, CDR2 SFDVKD, per germline. CDR3 sequence (DNA): TGTGCCACCAGTGGGTTGGGGGAAGTTATAAGCGGGGCCAGGCCAGATACGCAGTATTTT. This translates into CATSGLGEVISGARPDTQYF.

The chain combines TRBV25-1 with TRBJ2-7; D gene uncertain. Germline V gives CDR1 MGHDK, CDR2 SYGVNS. Trimming left V 4 bases short and J 12 bases short, with 13 bases between. The CDR3 extends over 11 amino acids. In DNA, the CDR3 is TGTGCCAGCAGTGTGACCGGGCAGGCGTACTTC. It encodes CASSVTGQAYF.

The chain uses TRBV5-1 and TRBJ2-1, with D possibly TRBD1 on 6 matching bases. Germline CDR1 is SGHRS and CDR2 is YFSETQ. Trimming took 3 bases from V and 4 from J, leaving 14 bases between them. This CDR3 region has 15 residues. In nucleotides, the CDR3 is TGCGCCAGCAGCTCAGCAGGACAGCCTTACAATGAGCAGTTCTTC. It specifies CASSSAGQPYNEQFF.

In its sample, this clonotype was seen a few times. The V and J genes are TRBV12-3 or TRBV12-4 and TRBJ1-4, with a weak D call TRBD1 (5 bases). Between the trimmed V and J ends, which lost 3 bases and 12 bases, there was a span of 11 bases. The CDR3 length is 12 residues. CDR3 protein: CASSLGGRELFF. In DNA, the CDR3 is TGTGCCAGCAGTTTGGGAGGCAGGGAACTGTTTTTT.

This clonotype came up many times. V and J are TRBV6-5 and TRBJ2-2; possibly TRBD2 for D (6 bases). This CDR3 region has 16 residues. Germline lookup yields CDR1 MNHEY and CDR2 SVGAGI. V lost 2 bases and J lost 6, with 16 bases in between. Here the CDR3 DNA reads TGTGCCAGCAGTTACCCGGTCGCGGGAAGGGCCGGGGAGCTGTTTTTT. This gives the protein CASSYPVAGRAGELFF.

The chain combines TRBV4-2 with TRBJ2-2; 8 bases align to TRBD1. The CDR3 is 15 amino acids. The V and J ends lost 6 bases and 4 bases, in that order; junction bases with no gene match: 7. Germline values: CDR1 LGHNA, CDR2 YNFKEQ. CDR3 DNA: TGTGCCAGCAGGCCAGGGGGCTCGAGCACCGGGGAGCTGTTTTTT. Its protein is CASRPGGSSTGELFF.

The chain carries TRBV7-6 and TRBJ2-1, with D perhaps TRBD2 (6 bases). Germline loops: CDR1 SGHVS, CDR2 FNYEAQ. The CDR3 runs to 17 residues. The V end lost 1 base, the J end lost 0 bases, and 13 bases lay between the germline ends. CDR3 nucleotides: TGTGCCAGCAGCTTAGTCGAGGACGGGAGCTCCTACAATGAGCAGTTCTTC. It encodes CASSLVEDGSSYNEQFF.

This clonotype was seen repeatedly, ten times or more. The V call is TRBV6-1, the J call TRBJ1-1, with TRBD1 matching 7 bases. CDR3 size: 13 residues. Germline values: CDR1 MNHNS, CDR2 SASEGT. J was trimmed by 5 bases and V by 6 bases; bases with no gene match: 6. The CDR3 bases are TGTGCCAGCAGCAACCCAGGGGGGACTGAAGCTTTCTTT. Its protein product is CASSNPGGTEAFF.

This clonotype appeared once. The J gene is TRBJ1-1, the V gene TRBV30, with D maybe TRBD1 (6 bases). The length of the CDR3 is 15 residues. Trimming pared 2 bases from V and 1 base from J, leaving 14 bases between. Germline lookup yields CDR1 GTSNPN and CDR2 SVGIG (reference sequence). The CDR3 region is CAWSFSTGSNTEAFF. CDR3 nucleotides: TGTGCCTGGAGTTTCTCGACAGGCTCGAACACTGAAGCTTTCTTT.

The gene calls are TRBV15 and TRBJ1-2; the match to TRBD1 covers 8 bases. V lost 0 bases, J lost 3 bases, and 3 bases stayed unmatched. CDR3 size: 15 residues. CDR1 and CDR2 (germline): LNHNV, YYDKDF (reference sequence). The DNA for the CDR3 is TGTGCCACCAGCAGAGATCAGACAGGGGACTATGGCTACACCTTC. It yields the protein CATSRDQTGDYGYTF.

The genes are TRBV7-9 and TRBJ2-4, with 10 bases fitting TRBD1. This CDR3 has 16 amino acids. In germline, CDR1 is SEHNR, CDR2 FQNEAQ (reference sequence). Losses at the gene ends were 4 bases for V and 7 bases for J; bases not matched to a gene: 10. Here the CDR3 DNA reads TGTGCCAGCAGCTCCTCTTGGACAGGGGGAGACAACATTCAGTACTTC. Translated: CASSSSWTGGDNIQYF.